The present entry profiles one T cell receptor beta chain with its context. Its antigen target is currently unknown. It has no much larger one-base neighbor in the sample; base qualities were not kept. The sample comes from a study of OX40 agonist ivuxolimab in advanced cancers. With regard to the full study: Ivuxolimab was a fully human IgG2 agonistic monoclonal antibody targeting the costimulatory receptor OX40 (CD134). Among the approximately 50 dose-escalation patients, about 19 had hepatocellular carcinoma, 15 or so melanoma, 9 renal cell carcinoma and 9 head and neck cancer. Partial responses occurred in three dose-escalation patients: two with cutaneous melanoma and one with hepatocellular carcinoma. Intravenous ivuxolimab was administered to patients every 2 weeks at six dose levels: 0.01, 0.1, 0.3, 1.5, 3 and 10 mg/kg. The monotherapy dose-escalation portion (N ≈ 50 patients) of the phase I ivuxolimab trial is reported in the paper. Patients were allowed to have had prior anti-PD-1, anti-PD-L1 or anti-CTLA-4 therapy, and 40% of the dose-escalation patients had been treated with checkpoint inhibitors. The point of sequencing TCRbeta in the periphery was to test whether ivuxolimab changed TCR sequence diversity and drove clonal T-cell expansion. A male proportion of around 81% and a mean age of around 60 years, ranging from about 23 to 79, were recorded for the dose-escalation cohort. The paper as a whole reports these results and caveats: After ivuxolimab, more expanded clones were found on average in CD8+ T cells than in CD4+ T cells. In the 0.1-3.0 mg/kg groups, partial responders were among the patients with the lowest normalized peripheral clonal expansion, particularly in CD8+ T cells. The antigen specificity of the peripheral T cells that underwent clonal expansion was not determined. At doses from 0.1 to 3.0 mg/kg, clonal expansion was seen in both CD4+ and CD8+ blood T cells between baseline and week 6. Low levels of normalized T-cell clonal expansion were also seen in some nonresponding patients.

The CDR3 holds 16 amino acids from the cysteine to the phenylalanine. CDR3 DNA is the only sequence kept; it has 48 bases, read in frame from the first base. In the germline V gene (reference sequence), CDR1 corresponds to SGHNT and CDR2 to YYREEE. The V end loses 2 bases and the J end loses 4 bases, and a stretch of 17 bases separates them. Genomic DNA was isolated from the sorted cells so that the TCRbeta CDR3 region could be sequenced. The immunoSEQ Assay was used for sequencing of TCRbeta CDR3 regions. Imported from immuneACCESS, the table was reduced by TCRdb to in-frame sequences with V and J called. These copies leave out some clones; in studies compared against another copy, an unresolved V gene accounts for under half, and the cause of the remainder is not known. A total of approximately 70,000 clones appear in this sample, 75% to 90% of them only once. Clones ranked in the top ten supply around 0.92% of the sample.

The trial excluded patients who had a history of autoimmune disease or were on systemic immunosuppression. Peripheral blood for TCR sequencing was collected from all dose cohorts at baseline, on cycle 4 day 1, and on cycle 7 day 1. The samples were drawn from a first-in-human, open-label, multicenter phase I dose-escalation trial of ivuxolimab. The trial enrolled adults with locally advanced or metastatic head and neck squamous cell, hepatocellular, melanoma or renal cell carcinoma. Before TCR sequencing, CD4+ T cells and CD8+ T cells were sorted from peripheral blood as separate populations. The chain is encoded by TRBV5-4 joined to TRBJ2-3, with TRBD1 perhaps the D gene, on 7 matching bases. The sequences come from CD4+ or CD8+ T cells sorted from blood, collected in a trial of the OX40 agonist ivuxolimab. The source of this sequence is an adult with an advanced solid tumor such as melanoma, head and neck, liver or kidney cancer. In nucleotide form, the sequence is TGTGCCAGCAGCTTAGGCGGGAACACAGGGGCAGATACGCAGTATTTT. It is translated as CASSLGGNTGADTQYF.